The 24 T cell receptor beta chains below were found in one sample sequenced in a study of T cells in Graves' hyperthyroidism and ophthalmopathy (dated by TCRdb to between 2018 and 2021). Receptors were amplified or captured by multiplex PCR. Sequencing was carried out with an Illumina HiSeq 2000. The TCR beta CDR3 regions were amplified from the RNA transcripts. A first-round RT-PCR of the TCR CDR3 used the HTBI primer set with the Qiagen OneStep RT-PCR kit. Through fastp at Q25 and MiXCR, TCRdb rebuilt clones from the public reads, retaining in-frame beta chains. Here each entry gathers all rows of one CDR3 protein and keeps the most common genes and DNA. Within this sample are roughly 250,000 distinct CDR3 sequences, with about a sixth of them counted one time only. The ten largest account for around 30% of the sample. Sequencing was performed on blood. The receptors come from a woman in her late teens or twenties with Graves' ophthalmopathy.

This clonotype was counted many times. This sequence joins TRBV4-1 and TRBJ2-1, with D tentatively TRBD1 or TRBD2 (5 bases each). This CDR3 contains 15 residues. Germline V CDR1 and CDR2: MGHRA, YSYEKL. The V end lost 2 bases, the J end lost 4 bases, and 12 bases lay between the germline ends. In DNA, the CDR3 is TGCGCCAGCAGCCAACCTGGGGACCGATACAATGAGCAGTTCTTC. Encoded protein: CASSQPGDRYNEQFF.

This clonotype was found a few times. The genes are TRBV4-1 and TRBJ1-1; D possibly corresponds to TRBD1 (5 bases). The germline V and J ends were trimmed by 1 base and 7 bases, with 16 bases remaining between them. The CDR3 totals 15 residues. Germline values: CDR1 MGHRA, CDR2 YSYEKL. CDR3 amino acids: CASSQGFQGYFEAFF. In nucleotides, the CDR3 is TGCGCCAGCAGCCAAGGATTCCAGGGATATTTTGAAGCTTTCTTT.

This clonotype was detected only a few times. The chain has TRBV27 and TRBJ1-4; 9 bases line up with TRBD1. CDR1 is MNHEY and CDR2 is SMNVEV in the germline V gene (reference sequence). J gave up 11 bases and V 4 bases, and 14 bases lay outside the gene matches. CDR3 length: 16 residues. CDR3 region: CASSWGTGSSVGKLFF. The CDR3 DNA is TGTGCCAGCAGTTGGGGGACAGGGTCTTCGGTAGGGAAACTGTTTTTT.

The table lists this clonotype with many counts. The CDR3 region is CASRRNEPEAFF. As DNA, the CDR3 is TGTGCCAGCAGACGGAACGAACCGGAAGCTTTCTTT. V and J are TRBV7-9 and TRBJ1-1; D remains unclear. The V gene's germline CDR1 is SEHNR and CDR2 FQNEAQ (reference sequence). This CDR3 is built from 12 residues. V lost 6 bases, J lost 8 bases, and 13 bases lay in between.

This clonotype was detected many times. The chain couples TRBV10-3 to TRBJ2-1; tentative D call: TRBD1 (6 bases). Germline CDR1 reads ENHRY; CDR2 reads SYGVKD. There are 17 residues in the CDR3. The ends were cut back, 10 bases at V and 5 bases at J, with 27 bases in the middle. The CDR3 protein is CATEGPRTGFIDNEQFF. CDR3 DNA: TGTGCCACCGAGGGCCCCCGTACAGGGTTTATCGACAATGAGCAGTTCTTC.

This clonotype occurred many times. The rearrangement links TRBV7-8 to TRBJ1-5, with D possibly TRBD1 on 5 matching bases. Trimming shortened V by 1 base and J by 1 base, and 11 bases separated the two germline ends. The CDR3 totals 16 residues. CDR1 is SGHVS, CDR2 FQNEAQ, per germline. CDR3 coding DNA: TGTGCCAGCAGCTTAGAACAGGCGGGGAGCAATCAGCCCCAGCATTTT. It encodes CASSLEQAGSNQPQHF.

The chain carries TRBV18 and TRBJ1-1; D gene unclear. Germline lookup yields CDR1 KGHSH and CDR2 LQKENI. V was trimmed by 1 base and J by 1 base, leaving 7 bases between them. The CDR3 is made up of 14 amino acids. The CDR3 DNA reads TGTGCCAGCTCACCACAGGGCTGGAACACTGAAGCTTTCTTT. Translating it yields CASSPQGWNTEAFF. The full variable domain, completed using reference TRBV18 and TRBJ1-1, is NAGVMQNPRHLVRRRGQEARLRCSPMKGHSHVYWYRQLPEEGLKFMVYLQKENIIDESGMPKERFSAEFPKEGPSILRIQQVVRGDSAAYFCASSPQGWNTEAFFGQGTRLTVV.

This clonotype has ten or more counts. This chain uses TRBV2 with TRBJ1-6; 8 bases are shared with TRBD1. J gave up 8 bases and V 5 bases, and 8 bases lay outside the gene matches. The CDR3 spans 15 residues. CDR1 SNHLY and CDR2 FYNNEI come from the germline V gene. The CDR3 region has the DNA TGTGCCAGCAGTTCCTCAGGGGGCGCGGATTCACCCCTCCACTTT. Protein: CASSSSGGADSPLHF.

At least ten counts were recorded for this clonotype. The chain has TRBV7-2 and TRBJ2-7, with 9 bases lining up with TRBD2. Germline CDR1 and CDR2: SGHTA and FQGNSA. V dropped 5 bases and J dropped 0; count of bases not matched to a gene: 5. The CDR3 consists of 15 residues. The CDR3 DNA reads TGTGCCAGCAGCGCGCGGGGGGGCGCCTCCTACGAGCAGTACTTC. Translating gives CASSARGGASYEQYF.

This clonotype was detected ten times or more. CDR3 sequence (DNA): TGTGCCAGCATGGGGACCTCGAACAATCAGCCCCAGCATTTT. As protein: CASMGTSNNQPQHF. This chain joins TRBV28 and TRBJ1-5, with a weak D call TRBD1 (5 bases). Germline lookup yields CDR1 MDHEN and CDR2 SYDVKM. CDR3 length equals 14 residues. With 7 bases removed from V and 3 bases from J, the gap between germline ends came to 13 bases.

This clonotype occurred many times. This chain links TRBV30 with TRBJ2-1; 8 nucleotides match TRBD1. The CDR3 is 17 residues long. The junction had 17 bases not matched to a gene; V was cut back by 4 bases and J by 6 bases. The V gene's germline CDR1 is GTSNPN and CDR2 SVGIG (reference sequence). CDR3 in amino acids: CAWTQGQGGDGGNEQFF. The CDR3 DNA sequence: TGTGCCTGGACCCAAGGACAGGGCGGGGATGGGGGCAATGAGCAGTTCTTC.

This clonotype was counted ten times or more. The rearrangement joins TRBV2 to TRBJ1-5; D not resolved. Germline V gives CDR1 SNHLY, CDR2 FYNNEI. There are 15 residues in the CDR3. V was cut by 2 bases and J by 1 base, with 9 bases left in between. The CDR3 region has the DNA TGTGCCAGCAGTGAAACGGTTCAGAGCAATCAGCCCCAGCATTTT. Amino acid sequence: CASSETVQSNQPQHF.

Points on this clonotype: Being one base from a much bigger clone, this may be a read error. The chain couples TRBV28 to TRBJ2-2; a possible D gene is TRBD1 (6 bases). The CDR3 length is 16 residues. In germline, CDR1 is MDHEN, CDR2 SYDVKM. Trimming shortened V by 3 bases and J by 7 bases, and 18 bases separated the two germline ends. In DNA, the CDR3 is TGTGCCAGCAGTTTGTCGTCACTGGGGGCCGGCGGGGAGCTGTTTTTT. Its protein product is CASSLSSLGAGGELFF.

This clonotype was recorded once. The rearrangement uses TRBV6-1 and TRBJ1-5; D unresolved. V was pared by 6 bases and J by 0 bases, with 6 bases between. Germline V lookup: CDR1 MNHNS, CDR2 SASEGT. The CDR3 contains 13 residues. CDR3 nucleotides: TGTGCCAGCAGGCGGTATAGCAATCAGCCCCAGCATTTT. This encodes CASRRYSNQPQHF.

In its sample, this clonotype was seen many times. CDR3 sequence reads: CASRPIWGSTEAFF. DNA for the CDR3: TGTGCCAGCAGACCCATTTGGGGGAGCACTGAAGCTTTCTTT. The gene calls are TRBV5-8 and TRBJ1-1, with D perhaps TRBD1 (5 bases). CDR1 is SGHTS and CDR2 is YDEGEE in the germline V gene. Trimming stripped 5 bases from V and 4 bases from J, with 15 bases between. The CDR3 runs 14 residues.

This clonotype has ten or more counts. The chain is built from TRBV5-5 and TRBJ2-4, with D maybe TRBD1 (5 bases). The CDR3 loop spans 17 amino acids. Per the germline V gene, CDR1 is SGHKS and CDR2 is YYEKEE (reference sequence). Trimming stripped 4 bases from V and 0 bases from J, with 17 bases between. The CDR3 DNA follows: TGTGCCAGCAGCCCTATGACGGACAACCTAGCCAAAAACATTCAGTACTTC. It encodes CASSPMTDNLAKNIQYF.

Ten or more counts support this clonotype. The chain couples TRBV7-3 to TRBJ2-7; D tentatively fits TRBD1 or TRBD2 (5 bases each). The CDR3 is 14 residues long. Germline-derived CDR1 and CDR2 are SGHTA and FQGTGA. The V end was cut by 2 bases, the J end by 3 bases, with 11 bases between. The CDR3 bases are TGTGCCAGCAGCTTATTGCCGAGGGGCTACGAGCAGTACTTC. It translates to CASSLLPRGYEQYF. Full variable domain (remainder filled in from reference TRBV7-3 and TRBJ2-7): GAGVSQTPSNKVTEKGKYVELRCDPISGHTALYWYRQSLGQGPEFLIYFQGTGAADDSGLPNDRFFAVRPEGSVSTLKIQRTERGDSAVYLCASSLLPRGYEQYFGPGTRLTVT.

This clonotype was observed many times. The chain recombines TRBV16 with TRBJ1-6; D is unresolved. V shed 0 bases and J shed 9 bases, with 15 bases lying between them. Germline values: CDR1 KGHSY, CDR2 FQNENV. The CDR3 contains 16 residues. CDR3: CASSQSYGEIGSPLHF. CDR3 nucleotide sequence: TGTGCCAGCAGCCAATCGTATGGGGAGATAGGTTCACCCCTCCACTTT.

In its sample, this clonotype was seen many times. The genes are TRBV20-1 and TRBJ2-7; 10 nucleotides line up with TRBD1. The CDR3 totals 14 residues. Germline assignment: CDR1 DFQATT and CDR2 SNEGSKA (reference sequence). The V segment lost 3 bases and the J segment 3 bases; nucleotides outside the gene matches: 5. In nucleotides, the CDR3 is TGCAGTGCTAGTGCTTGGGACAGGGGCTACGAGCAGTACTTC. Translated, it gives CSASAWDRGYEQYF.

This chain's CDR3 is CASSQESAPNEKLFF. The CDR3 DNA reads as TGCGCCAGCAGCCAAGAGTCCGCTCCTAATGAAAAACTGTTTTTT. The chain carries TRBV4-1 and TRBJ1-4, with no clear D. Trimming removed 0 bases at V and 3 bases at J, with 8 bases between. This CDR3 contains 15 residues. Looked up from germline, CDR1 is MGHRA and CDR2 is YSYEKL.

There are many counts of this clonotype. The chain employs TRBV20-1 and TRBJ1-2; D is unclear. Trimming took 2 bases from V and 3 from J, leaving 16 bases between them. CDR3 size: 15 residues. Per the germline V gene, CDR1 is DFQATT and CDR2 is SNEGSKA (reference sequence). CDR3 sequence reads: CSARSKEGGYYGYTF. As DNA, the CDR3 is TGCAGTGCTAGATCCAAGGAGGGAGGGTACTATGGCTACACCTTC.

This clonotype was recorded at least ten times. The genes are TRBV7-9 and TRBJ2-5, with D possibly TRBD2 on 5 matching bases. This CDR3 has 14 residues. The V end lost 5 bases, the J end lost 7 bases, and 17 bases lay between the germline ends. The germline CDR1 and CDR2 sequences are SEHNR and FQNEAQ (reference sequence). The CDR3 loop reads CASSKTMAEGTQYF. DNA for the CDR3: TGTGCCAGCAGCAAAACAATGGCCGAGGGGACCCAGTACTTC.

This clonotype was picked up many times. The chain links TRBV2 to TRBJ2-1; no firm D call. V gave up 2 bases and J gave up 4 bases, with 12 bases separating them. This CDR3 comprises 15 residues. CDR1 and CDR2 from the germline V gene are SNHLY and FYNNEI. The CDR3 region is CASSERNPFYNEQFF. The CDR3 DNA is TGTGCCAGCAGTGAACGGAATCCTTTTTACAATGAGCAGTTCTTC.

This clonotype has ten or more counts. The rearrangement links TRBV6-1 to TRBJ2-7; 10 bases align to TRBD1. The CDR3 covers 14 residues. The J segment lost 5 bases and the V segment lost 8 bases, leaving 9 bases of the junction unmatched. The germline V gene has CDR1 MNHNS and CDR2 SASEGT. CDR3 in amino acids: CASRDRGLPHEQYF. In DNA, the CDR3 is TGTGCCAGCCGGGACAGGGGCCTCCCCCACGAGCAGTACTTC.